These 27 T cell receptor beta chains originate from one sample sequenced in a study of blood T cell repertoires in COVID-19. Libraries were prepared by immunoSEQ multiplex PCR; TCRdb keeps only in-frame clonotypes and omits some of them. The sample gives 45,000 or so clones, about 90% of which show up once; around 25% is in the top ten. Material for sequencing was peripheral blood. These receptors were taken from a woman of 80 years or more in a cohort sampled during active or convalescent COVID-19.

CDR3 protein: CAISSKTSGVYNEQFF. For the CDR3, the DNA is TGTGCCATCAGTTCCAAAACTAGCGGAGTTTACAATGAGCAGTTCTTC. The chain carries TRBV10-3 and TRBJ2-1; 8 nucleotides match TRBD2. Germline CDR1 is ENHRY and CDR2 is SYGVKD. The CDR3 consists of 16 residues. V was pared by 5 bases and J by 4 bases, with 10 bases of the junction left unmatched.

The chain is built from TRBV2 and TRBJ1-2, with 9 bases that match TRBD1. CDR1 and CDR2 (germline): SNHLY, FYNNEI. The CDR3 is 17 amino acids. The V gene end was trimmed by 6 bases and the J gene end by 1 base; junction bases not matched to a gene: 12. The CDR3, as DNA: TGTGCCAGCAGACTTATACGGGACAGGGAAAGTAACTATGGCTACACCTTC. The encoded protein is CASRLIRDRESNYGYTF.

The CDR3 nucleotides read TGTGCCAGCAGTTACTCGGTCGAGAGTGAAGCTTTCTTT. It is translated as CASSYSVESEAFF. The V call is TRBV6-6, the J call TRBJ1-1; D gene unclear. Germline loops: CDR1 MNHNY, CDR2 SVGAGI (reference sequence). The CDR3 runs 13 residues. V lost 0 bases and J lost 7, with 9 bases in between.

This clone has a handful of counts. This chain links TRBV9 with TRBJ2-1; TRBD1 aligns across 9 bases. CDR1 SGDLS and CDR2 YYNGEE come from the germline V gene. The CDR3 totals 16 residues. J lost 2 bases, V lost 4 bases, and 7 bases had no gene match. CDR3 sequence: CASSLRTGVTYNEQFF. CDR3 in DNA: TGTGCCAGCAGCCTGAGGACAGGGGTCACCTACAATGAGCAGTTCTTC.

The chain's CDR3 is CAISDSGSADTQYF. CDR3 bases: TGTGCCATCAGCGATAGCGGGAGTGCAGATACGCAGTATTTT. The chain joins TRBV10-3 to TRBJ2-3, with 9 bases fitting TRBD2. This CDR3 spans 14 amino acids. Germline CDR1 reads ENHRY; CDR2 reads SYGVKD. V trimming: 6 bases; J trimming: 4 bases; junction bases outside the gene matches: 5.

This chain connects TRBV11-3 to TRBJ2-3, with 9 bases identical to TRBD2. J lost 2 bases, V lost 4 bases, and 13 bases had no gene match. CDR1 SGHNT and CDR2 YENEEA come from the germline V gene. This CDR3 region has 18 residues. CDR3 nucleotides: TGTGCCAGCAGCTCGGGGGGGCTTGGACTAGCGTCCACAGATACGCAGTATTTT. Translation gives CASSSGGLGLASTDTQYF.

The table lists this clone with a count of one. The chain combines TRBV7-9 with TRBJ2-7; 12 bases are a match to TRBD2. J gave up 3 bases and V 0 bases, and 12 bases lay outside the gene matches. This CDR3 contains 19 residues. CDR1 and CDR2 (germline): SEHNR, FQNEAQ (reference sequence). The CDR3 sequence is CASSLAFEGLAGNDYEQYF. The CDR3 coding sequence is TGTGCCAGCAGCTTAGCGTTTGAGGGACTAGCGGGTAACGACTACGAGCAGTACTTC.

The CDR3 is CASSLKGDTQYF. The CDR3 DNA reads TGTGCCAGCAGTCTAAAGGGGGATACGCAGTATTTT. The chain carries TRBV25-1 and TRBJ2-3, with a possible D match to TRBD1 (5 bases). The germline V gene encodes CDR1 MGHDK and CDR2 SYGVNS. The germline V and J ends were trimmed by 5 bases and 6 bases, with 9 bases remaining between them. The CDR3 extends over 12 amino acids.

The V call is TRBV10-3, the J call TRBJ2-3; 8 positions agree with TRBD2. This CDR3 comprises 17 residues. V was clipped by 7 bases and J by 2 bases; unmatched bases: 14. Germline-derived CDR1 and CDR2 are ENHRY and SYGVKD. CDR3 protein: CAINERDLAGPTDTQYF. The CDR3 DNA follows: TGTGCCATCAACGAACGGGATCTAGCGGGCCCCACAGATACGCAGTATTTT.

This clone is medium-sized (0.01 to 0.1%) within its sample. CDR3 in DNA: TGTGCCAGTAGTTCCCTCGCCGGGACTAAACCCACTGAAGCTTTCTTT. Translating it yields CASSSLAGTKPTEAFF. The V and J genes are TRBV19 and TRBJ1-1, with D perhaps matching TRBD1 (5 bases). The CDR3 spans 16 residues. Deletions cut 5 bases from V and 4 bases from J, with 20 bases between. Germline assignment: CDR1 LNHDA and CDR2 SQIVND (reference sequence).

The J gene is TRBJ1-5, the V gene TRBV3-1 (or the pseudogene TRBV3-2); 9 bases align to TRBD1. V trimming: 1 base; J trimming: 7 bases; junction bases outside the gene matches: 11. Germline CDR1 LGHDT, CDR2 YNNKEL (reference sequence). This CDR3 contains 17 residues. CDR3 loop: CASSQGTGQGMGQPQHF. The CDR3 DNA follows: TGTGCCAGCAGCCAAGGGACAGGACAGGGGATGGGACAGCCCCAGCATTTT.

There are a few counts of this clone. This chain links TRBV7-2 with TRBJ1-2; 8 positions match TRBD1. Per germline, CDR1 SGHTA and CDR2 FQGNSA. V shed 0 bases, J shed 7 bases, and the junction held 7 bases outside the gene matches. The length of the CDR3 is 15 residues. The CDR3 region is CASSLARGPQGGYTF. CDR3 coding DNA: TGTGCCAGCAGCTTAGCCAGGGGGCCCCAAGGTGGCTACACCTTC.

This clone occurred a few times. The genes are TRBV5-6 and TRBJ1-6, with a tentative D call TRBD1 (5 bases). In germline, CDR1 is SGHDT, CDR2 YYEEEE. Deletions cut 4 bases from V and 9 bases from J, with 17 bases between. The CDR3 contains 15 residues. The CDR3 sequence: CASSRPTATSSPLHF. Here the CDR3 DNA reads TGTGCCAGCAGCCGTCCGACAGCGACTTCTTCACCCCTCCACTTT.

The chain recombines TRBV7-9 with TRBJ2-7; perhaps TRBD2 as D (5 bases). The CDR3 is made up of 12 amino acids. Germline-derived CDR1 and CDR2 are SEHNR and FQNEAQ (reference sequence). V dropped 8 bases and J dropped 7 bases, with 15 bases sitting between them. The CDR3 protein is CASSTPPGEQYF. DNA of the CDR3: TGTGCCAGCTCAACCCCTCCGGGGGAGCAGTACTTC.

The gene calls are TRBV5-1 and TRBJ2-7, with 10 bases that match TRBD1. The CDR3 has 17 residues. V lost 2 bases, J lost 7 bases, and 15 bases stayed unmatched. Germline CDR1 and CDR2: SGHRS and YFSETQ. CDR3 coding DNA: TGCGCCAGCAGCTTTTCCTACGACAGGGGGCTATCTGGGGAGCAGTACTTC. This translates into CASSFSYDRGLSGEQYF.

The gene calls are TRBV7-9 and TRBJ1-2; 8 bases fit TRBD1. The CDR3 loop spans 14 amino acids. J gave up 4 bases and V 2 bases, and 3 bases lay outside the gene matches. Germline values: CDR1 SEHNR, CDR2 FQNEAQ (reference sequence). Written as DNA, the CDR3 is TGTGCCAGCAGCTTAACAGGGGGGGGCTATGGCTACACCTTC. Translating gives CASSLTGGGYGYTF. Supplemented by reference TRBV7-9 and TRBJ1-2, the full variable domain reads DTGVSQNPRHKITKRGQNVTFRCDPISEHNRLYWYRQTLGQGPEFLTYFQNEAQLEKSRLLSDRFSAERPKGSFSTLEIQRTEQGDSAMYLCASSLTGGGYGYTFGSGTRLTVV.

The rearrangement uses TRBV7-2 and TRBJ2-5; D ambiguous. The V gene lost 1 base and the J gene lost 10 bases, with 10 bases spanning the gap. CDR3 size: 12 residues. The germline gives CDR1 SGHTA, CDR2 FQGNSA. The CDR3 region has the DNA TGTGCCAGCAGCTTAGTGAGGAAGAACCAGTACTTC. Translated, it gives CASSLVRKNQYF.

A word on this clone: The sample holds other DNA sequences that translate to the same CDR3. This chain links TRBV18 with TRBJ2-6; D perhaps matches TRBD2 (5 bases). Germline lookup yields CDR1 KGHSH and CDR2 LQKENI. The CDR3 spans 16 residues. With 0 bases removed from V and 0 bases from J, the gap between germline ends came to 6 bases. CDR3 protein: CASSPPGSSGANVLTF. CDR3 DNA sequence: TGTGCCAGCTCACCACCTGGGAGCTCTGGGGCCAACGTCCTGACTTTC.

The rearrangement links TRBV7-2 to TRBJ1-1; no firm D call. The CDR3 length is 17 residues. Trimming removed 1 base from V and 1 base from J, with 16 bases in between. Germline CDR1 reads SGHTA; CDR2 reads FQGNSA. The CDR3 DNA reads TGTGCCAGCAGCTTAGTAGGAGGGCTCCTCACGAACACTGAAGCTTTCTTT. This codes for CASSLVGGLLTNTEAFF.

This sequence joins TRBV2 and TRBJ1-1; D is perhaps TRBD1 (5 bases). The germline V and J ends were trimmed by 4 bases and 4 bases, with 10 bases remaining between them. The CDR3 covers 13 residues. Germline V gene sequence: CDR1 SNHLY, CDR2 FYNNEI. CDR3 sequence reads: CASSAFQGTEAFF. As DNA, the CDR3 is TGTGCCAGCAGTGCATTTCAGGGCACTGAAGCTTTCTTT. Based on the CDR3 plus reference TRBV2 and TRBJ1-1, the full variable domain is EPEVTQTPSHQVTQMGQEVILRCVPISNHLYFYWYRQILGQKVEFLVSFYNNEISEKSEIFDDQFSVERPDGSNFTLKIRSTKLEDSAMYFCASSAFQGTEAFFGQGTRLTVV.

For this clone: The junction and the germline gene differ at one end; a read error may be behind it. The genes are TRBV4-3 and TRBJ2-1, with D uncertain. The CDR3 loop spans 15 amino acids. CDR1 LGHNA and CDR2 YSLEER come from the germline V gene. The CDR3 coding sequence is TGCGCCAGCAGCGTAAGCGCCCTCTCCGACAATGAGCAGTTCTTC. Its translation is CASSVSALSDNEQFF.

This chain joins TRBV5-1 and TRBJ2-1; 13 positions agree with TRBD2. The V segment lost 4 bases and the J segment 6 bases; nucleotides outside the gene matches: 4. The CDR3 consists of 15 residues. Germline CDR1 SGHRS, CDR2 YFSETQ. CDR3 DNA sequence: TGCGCCAGCAGCCCACTAGCGGGGGGGATCAATGAGCAGTTCTTC. Protein sequence: CASSPLAGGINEQFF.

This clone was seen only once. This chain connects TRBV6-1 to TRBJ2-3; 9 bases match TRBD1. Germline CDR1 is MNHNS and CDR2 is SASEGT. J gave up 4 bases and V 0 bases, and 14 bases lay outside the gene matches. The CDR3 totals 19 residues. The DNA of the CDR3 is TGTGCCAGCAGTGAAGCGCTTAGTAAATGGACAGGGGCGCCAGATACGCAGTATTTT. Protein product: CASSEALSKWTGAPDTQYF.

The chain carries TRBV9 and TRBJ1-2; possibly TRBD1 for D (6 bases). V dropped 6 bases and J dropped 2 bases, with 11 bases sitting between them. The CDR3 is 13 amino acids. CDR1 is SGDLS and CDR2 is YYNGEE in the germline V gene. The CDR3 here is CASTQGTNYGYTF. The CDR3 DNA reads as TGTGCCAGCACACAGGGCACCAACTATGGCTACACCTTC.

This chain uses TRBV29-1 with TRBJ2-7, with 10 bases lining up with TRBD1. From germline, CDR1 is SQVTM and CDR2 ANQGSEA. The J segment lost 3 bases and the V segment lost 4 bases, leaving 24 bases of the junction unmatched. This CDR3 contains 20 residues. DNA for the CDR3: TGCAGCGTTGTGGGATCCGGAATGGGGACAGGGGCCGCGCGGTACTACGAGCAGTACTTC. As protein: CSVVGSGMGTGAARYYEQYF.

The rearrangement links TRBV9 to TRBJ2-7; 8 nucleotides match TRBD1. The CDR3 is made up of 13 amino acids. With V trimmed by 3 bases and J by 2 bases, 1 base remained unmatched. The germline gives CDR1 SGDLS, CDR2 YYNGEE. Here the CDR3 DNA reads TGTGCCAGCAGCGGGACAGGGCCCTACGAGCAGTACTTC. Its translation is CASSGTGPYEQYF.

The V gene is TRBV5-1, the J gene TRBJ2-1, with D perhaps TRBD1 (6 bases). Looked up from germline, CDR1 is SGHRS and CDR2 is YFSETQ. CDR3 length: 14 residues. Deletions cut 2 bases from V and 11 bases from J, with 17 bases between. CDR3 in DNA: TGCGCCAGCAGCTTAATCCCCACGGACAGCCAGCAGTTCTTC. This sequence encodes CASSLIPTDSQQFF.